This entry is about one T cell receptor beta chain. What it recognizes is unknown. Compared with germline, one end of the junction differs, possibly owing to a read error. RNA transcripts served as the template for amplifying TCR beta CDR3 regions. A set of HTBI primers served as the primers for a first-round RT-PCR of the TCR CDR3. Each CDR3 protein is one row after TCRdb ran MiXCR on the multiplex PCR reads. The sample has 550,000 to 800,000 distinct CDR3 sequences, 15% to 20% seen once. Germline V lookup: CDR1 LNHDA, CDR2 SQIVND (reference sequence). The CDR3 runs 15 residues. This sample stems from a study of T cells in Graves' hyperthyroidism and ophthalmopathy. Study information: Specimen type is peripheral blood, collected at initial diagnosis prior to any treatment.

Study results and caveats: Among clonotypes expanded in thyroid above 0.001, most were also found in blood.

The source of this sequence is a man between 50 and 59 years old with Graves' hyperthyroidism. Source material: blood. The chain uses TRBV19 and TRBJ2-1, with TRBD2 matching over 7 bases. The CDR3 loop reads CASSQRAGGSNAQFF. The CDR3, as DNA: TGTGCCAGTAGTCAAAGGGCTGGCGGGAGCAATGCGCAGTTCTTC.